One sample yielded the 2 T cell receptor beta chains listed below, sequenced in a study of T-cell reconstitution after alpha-beta-depleted transplantation in children. The TCRbeta library was prepared with unique molecular identifiers. MiXCR was run by TCRdb on the PCR reads, yielding one entry per CDR3 protein. This table holds around 490,000 distinct CDR3 sequences, more than 9.5% found once. The starting material was PBMCs, mostly from graft donor cells, obtained 180 days after TCRalphabeta/CD19-depleted stem cell transplant. The receptors were gathered from a female patient aged 2-15 years who had a stem cell transplant for aplastic anemia, so the T cells may come from the graft donor.

The chain employs TRBV5-1 and TRBJ2-3; the D gene is possibly TRBD2 (7 bases). Germline V lookup: CDR1 SGHRS, CDR2 YFSETQ. The ends were cut back, 4 bases at V and 4 bases at J, with 22 bases in the middle. This CDR3 is 17 amino acids long. This CDR3 is CASSLTPGAGVADTQYF. DNA of the CDR3: TGCGCCAGCAGCCTTACACCGGGGGCGGGAGTCGCAGATACGCAGTATTTT.

The V gene is TRBV20-1, the J gene TRBJ1-2; the D is unclear. The length of the CDR3 is 11 residues. V shed 6 bases and J shed 9 bases, with 14 bases lying between them. CDR1 is DFQATT and CDR2 is SNEGSKA in the germline V gene (reference sequence). The CDR3 here is CSAVGRARYTF. In DNA form, the CDR3 reads TGCAGTGCGGTGGGCCGGGCGCGCTACACCTTC.